A few counts support the clone carrying this TCR beta chain. The sample originates from a study of cytomegalovirus exposure and HLA in healthy donors. Trimming at V came to 3 bases and at J to 4 bases, leaving 2 bases not matched to a gene. The germline gives CDR1 WSHSY, CDR2 SAAADI. The CDR3 is made up of 13 amino acids. PCR involved 60 Vbeta and 13 Jbeta primers. The protocol was immunoSEQ multiplex PCR, while the TCRdb copy is restricted to in-frame clones and leaves out a portion. The sample shows about 160,000 clones, 75% to 90% of them seen only once. This chain joins TRBV10-2 and TRBJ1-1, with 7 bases identical to TRBD1. The TCR was taken from a woman under 30 in good health and CMV-seronegative. Sequenced sample: PBMCs. Here the CDR3 reads CASSEQGSTEAFF. CDR3 DNA: TGCGCCAGCAGTGAACAGGGGAGCACTGAAGCTTTCTTT.